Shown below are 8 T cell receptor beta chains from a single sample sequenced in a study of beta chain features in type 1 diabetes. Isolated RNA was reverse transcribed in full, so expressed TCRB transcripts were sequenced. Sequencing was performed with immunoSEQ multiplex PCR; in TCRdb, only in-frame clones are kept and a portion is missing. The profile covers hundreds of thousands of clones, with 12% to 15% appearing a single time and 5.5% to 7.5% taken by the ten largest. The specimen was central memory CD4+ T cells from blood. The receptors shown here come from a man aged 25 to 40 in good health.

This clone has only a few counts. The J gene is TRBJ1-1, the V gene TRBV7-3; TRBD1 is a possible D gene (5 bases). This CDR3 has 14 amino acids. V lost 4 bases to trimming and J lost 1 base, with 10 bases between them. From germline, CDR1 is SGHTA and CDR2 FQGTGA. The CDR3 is CASSSGQANTEAFF. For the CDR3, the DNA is TGTGCCAGCAGCTCAGGACAAGCGAACACTGAAGCTTTCTTT.

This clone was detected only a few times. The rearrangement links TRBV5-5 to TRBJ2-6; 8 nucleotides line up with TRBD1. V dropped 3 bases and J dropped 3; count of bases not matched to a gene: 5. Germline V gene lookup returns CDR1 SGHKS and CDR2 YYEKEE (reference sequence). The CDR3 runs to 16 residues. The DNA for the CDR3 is TGTGCCAGCAGCTCGTGGACAGGGTATGGGGCCAACGTCCTGACTTTC. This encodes CASSSWTGYGANVLTF.

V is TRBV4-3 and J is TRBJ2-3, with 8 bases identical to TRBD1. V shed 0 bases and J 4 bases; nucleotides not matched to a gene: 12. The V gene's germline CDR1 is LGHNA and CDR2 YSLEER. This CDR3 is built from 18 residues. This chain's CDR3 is CASSQDGPGQVRADTQYF. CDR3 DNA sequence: TGCGCCAGCAGCCAAGACGGCCCGGGACAGGTTAGGGCAGATACGCAGTATTTT.

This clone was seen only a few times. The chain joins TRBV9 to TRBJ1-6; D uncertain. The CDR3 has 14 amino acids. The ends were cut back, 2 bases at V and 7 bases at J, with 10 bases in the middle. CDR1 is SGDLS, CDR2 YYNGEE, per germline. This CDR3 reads CASSVSKVNSPLHF. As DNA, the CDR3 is TGTGCCAGCAGCGTTTCGAAGGTGAATTCACCCCTCCACTTT.

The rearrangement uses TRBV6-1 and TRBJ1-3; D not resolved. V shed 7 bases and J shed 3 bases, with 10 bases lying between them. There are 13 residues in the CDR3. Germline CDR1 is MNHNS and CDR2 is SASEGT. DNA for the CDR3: TGTGCCAGCAATCTCGCCGTTGGAAACACCATATATTTT. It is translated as CASNLAVGNTIYF.

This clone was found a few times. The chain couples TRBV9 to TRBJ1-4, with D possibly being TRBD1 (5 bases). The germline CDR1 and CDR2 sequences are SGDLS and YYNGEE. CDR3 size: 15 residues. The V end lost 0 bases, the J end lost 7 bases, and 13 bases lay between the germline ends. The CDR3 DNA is TGTGCCAGCAGCGTAGGGGGCACCACACCTGAAAAACTGTTTTTT. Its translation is CASSVGGTTPEKLFF.

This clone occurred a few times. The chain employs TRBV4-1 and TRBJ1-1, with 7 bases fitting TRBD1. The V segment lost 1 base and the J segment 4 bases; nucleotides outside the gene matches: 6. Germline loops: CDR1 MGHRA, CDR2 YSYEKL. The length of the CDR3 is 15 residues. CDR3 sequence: CASSQADREGTEAFF. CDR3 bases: TGCGCCAGCAGCCAAGCTGACAGGGAAGGCACTGAAGCTTTCTTT.

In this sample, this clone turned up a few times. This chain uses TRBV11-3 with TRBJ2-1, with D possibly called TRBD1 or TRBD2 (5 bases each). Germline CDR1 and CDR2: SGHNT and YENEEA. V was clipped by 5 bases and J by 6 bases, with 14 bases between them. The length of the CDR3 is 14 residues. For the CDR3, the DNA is TGTGCCAGCAGCCCGGGGCCCACCATCAATGAGCAGTTCTTC. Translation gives CASSPGPTINEQFF.